Listed here are 3 T cell receptor beta chains from one sample, sequenced in a study of shared clonotypes between healthy human individuals. Data came from immunoSEQ multiplex PCR; TCRdb stores just in-frame clones and leaves some out. The sample holds nearly 750,000 clones, about two thirds seen once. The sample was memory CD4+ T cells sorted from blood. Specified subset: CD45RA-negative fraction. The origin of the receptors is a woman younger than 45 in good health.

The J gene is TRBJ1-5, the V gene TRBV7-9; the match to TRBD1 covers 8 bases. The germline CDR1 and CDR2 sequences are SEHNR and FQNEAQ (reference sequence). This CDR3 has 14 residues. J lost 6 bases, V lost 5 bases, and 6 bases had no gene match. In DNA form, the CDR3 reads TGTGCCAGCAGCCTGACAGGGGAGTTTCAGCCCCAGCATTTT. Translating gives CASSLTGEFQPQHF.

CDR3 residues: CASSLTRNNEQFF. The CDR3 nucleotides are TGTGCCAGCAGCTTGACTAGAAACAATGAGCAGTTCTTC. The V call is TRBV7-8, the J call TRBJ2-1, with D possibly being TRBD2 (6 bases). V dropped 3 bases and J dropped 5 bases, with 8 bases sitting between them. There are 13 residues in the CDR3. CDR1 is SGHVS, CDR2 FQNEAQ, per germline.

The chain employs TRBV4-1 and TRBJ1-2; TRBD1 is a possible D gene (6 bases). Per germline, CDR1 MGHRA and CDR2 YSYEKL. Trimming cost V 1 base and J 7 bases, with 16 bases left between them. The CDR3 covers 15 residues. The CDR3 sequence: CASSQALGAPGGYTF. Written as DNA, the CDR3 is TGCGCCAGCAGCCAAGCGTTGGGGGCCCCGGGTGGCTACACCTTC.